Sequencing of this T cell receptor beta chain was carried out in a study of T cell responses to AZD1222 COVID-19 vaccine. Study conclusions and caveats: AZD1222 recipients seropositive at baseline numbered only six or seven. Reportedly, close to half of spike-specific TCRs are directed against unmutated variant regions. It was only after the peak T cell response that any repertoires were sampled. Clonal diversity may have been underestimated, and the donors were mostly white British, with more females than males.

Notes on this clone: Antigen: not known.

The method was immunoSEQ multiplex PCR; TCRdb's version includes in-frame clones alone and lacks a portion of them. The table records 110,000 to 150,000 clones, 92% of them present only once. The J segment lost 8 bases and the V segment lost 6 bases, leaving 8 bases of the junction unmatched. The CDR3 spans 15 residues. CDR1 is MNHEY, CDR2 SVGAGI, per germline. This rearrangement joins TRBV6-5 to TRBJ2-1; 12 nucleotides line up with TRBD2. The material was peripheral blood, obtained 28 days after the second AZD1222 dose. This sequence was found in an adult who received the AZD1222 COVID-19 vaccine. For the CDR3, the DNA is TGTGCCAGCAGGTCGACTAGCGGGAGAGTCCATGAGCAGTTCTTC. Protein: CASRSTSGRVHEQFF.